This T cell receptor (beta chain) came from a study of cytomegalovirus exposure and HLA in healthy donors. Across the whole study: A previous analysis identified approximately 110 million unique TCR beta sequences derived from roughly 190 million T cells. Study outcomes and limitations: In vitro data verified three CMV-associated chains as specific for CMV antigens. Reportedly, fewer N-insertions than the approximately 700-donor mean appeared in an Asian-associated ancestry cluster in a later analysis. According to the study, 160 or so TCR beta chains were cytomegalovirus-associated.

This clone was counted only a few times. Its cognate antigen is unknown. CDR3 length: 14 residues. CDR1 is MNHNY and CDR2 is SVGAGI in the germline V gene (reference sequence). The ends lost 4 bases at V and 5 bases at J; junction bases unmatched: 3. Primers for the PCR totalled 60 Vbeta and 13 Jbeta. Here immunoSEQ multiplex PCR was the method, and the copy in TCRdb shows in-frame clones only, minus some. The data contain 140,000 to 150,000 clones, over 60% of them singletons. Material: PBMCs. This TCR came from a woman aged 60 to 75 in good health and CMV-seronegative. The V gene is TRBV6-6, the J gene TRBJ1-5, with 9 bases fitting TRBD1. The CDR3 DNA reads as TGTGCCAGCAGTTGGGACAGGGTCGATCAGCCCCAGCATTTT. Translating gives CASSWDRVDQPQHF.